The text below deals with one T cell receptor (beta chain). Its cognate antigen is unknown. In TCRdb, the reads were re-called with MiXCR into one record per CDR3 protein. The sample lists about a million distinct CDR3 sequences; approximately 31% were seen once. The CDR3 consists of 15 residues. V gave up 2 bases and J gave up 4 bases, with 11 bases separating them. The V gene's germline CDR1 is LNHDA and CDR2 SQIVND (reference sequence). This specimen comes from a study of T cell repertoires in cytomegalovirus infection. Study-wide findings and caveats: HLA-C-restricted CMV-specific TCR beta clonotypes prevailed in the ex vivo response. Carriage of CMV together with the relevant HLA was identifiable through cumulative public TCR beta family frequency.

Sequenced material: cultured CD8+ T cells from PBMCs, taken from culture after CMV antigen stimulation. V is TRBV19 and J is TRBJ2-2, with D maybe TRBD2 (5 bases). This TCR derives from a human donor in good health (CMV status not recorded). Some clones in this sample may be carry-over from other donors' samples. The CDR3 loop reads CASSIPSGLTGELFF. For the CDR3, the DNA is TGTGCCAGTAGTATACCCAGCGGACTCACCGGGGAGCTGTTTTTT.